The 7 T cell receptor beta chains below come from one sample, sequenced in a study of T cells in Graves' hyperthyroidism and ophthalmopathy. RNA transcripts were the template for amplifying TCR beta CDR3 regions. Carried out on the TCR CDR3, a first-round RT-PCR used the HTBI primer set. TCRdb reprocessed the multiplex PCR reads with MiXCR, giving one entry per CDR3 protein. The table includes 380,000 or so distinct CDR3 sequences, about 14% detected once. Input material: blood. Receptors originate from a man younger than 40 with Graves' hyperthyroidism that later progressed to Graves' ophthalmopathy.

This clonotype was found many times. The rearrangement links TRBV2 to TRBJ1-2, with 7 positions matching TRBD1. The V segment lost 2 bases and the J segment 2 bases; nucleotides outside the gene matches: 14. The CDR3 contains 18 residues. Germline lookup yields CDR1 SNHLY and CDR2 FYNNEI. CDR3 region: CASSEKGTAARTNYGYTF. The DNA of the CDR3 is TGTGCCAGCAGTGAAAAGGGGACAGCTGCGAGGACAAACTATGGCTACACCTTC.

Regarding this clonotype: The junction shows a germline mismatch at one end, possibly a read error. This chain connects TRBV18 to TRBJ2-7; D might be TRBD1 (5 bases). The CDR3 is made up of 14 amino acids. From germline, CDR1 is KGHSH and CDR2 LQKENI. CDR3 protein: CASSPRGNLYEQCF. The DNA of the CDR3 is TGTGCCAGCTCACCAAGGGGAAACCTATACGAGCAGTGCTTC.

The J gene is TRBJ1-6, the V gene TRBV6-1, with 7 nucleotides matching TRBD1. The germline V gene encodes CDR1 MNHNS and CDR2 SASEGT. This CDR3 region has 17 residues. V gave up 1 base and J gave up 7 bases; unmatched junction bases: 10. The CDR3 protein is CASSEETPTGLNSPLHF. CDR3 sequence (DNA): TGTGCCAGCAGTGAAGAGACCCCGACAGGGTTGAATTCACCCCTCCACTTT.

At least ten counts were recorded for this clonotype. This rearrangement joins TRBV28 to TRBJ1-1; TRBD1 matches 11 bases. The V segment lost 8 bases and the J segment 1 base; nucleotides outside the gene matches: 12. CDR1 MDHEN and CDR2 SYDVKM come from the germline V gene. This CDR3 comprises 17 residues. CDR3: CASLARDRGNGNTEAFF. DNA of the CDR3: TGTGCCAGCCTGGCACGGGACAGGGGGAATGGGAACACTGAAGCTTTCTTT.

This clonotype showed up many times. The rearrangement uses TRBV20-1 and TRBJ2-1; 7 bases map to TRBD1. The CDR3 has 16 amino acids. Germline V CDR1 and CDR2: DFQATT, SNEGSKA (reference sequence). The trim removed 0 bases at V and 1 base at J, leaving 6 bases unmatched. The CDR3 spells CSARESPGQSYNEQFF. The DNA of the CDR3 is TGCAGTGCTAGAGAATCACCGGGACAGTCCTACAATGAGCAGTTCTTC.

The rearrangement uses TRBV19 and TRBJ1-1, with D tentatively TRBD1 (5 bases). In germline, CDR1 is LNHDA, CDR2 SQIVND (reference sequence). Trimming took off 4 bases at V and 4 bases at J, with 7 bases between the two ends. There are 12 residues in the CDR3. CDR3 in amino acids: CASSKGSTEAFF. CDR3 nucleotides: TGTGCCAGTAGTAAGGGGAGCACTGAAGCTTTCTTT. The variable domain in full, completed from reference TRBV19 and TRBJ1-1, reads DGGITQSPKYLFRKEGQNVTLSCEQNLNHDAMYWYRQDPGQGLRLIYYSQIVNDFQKGDIAEGYSVSREKKESFPLTVTSAQKNPTAFYLCASSKGSTEAFFGQGTRLTVV.

There are a few counts of this clonotype. The chain employs TRBV11-3 and TRBJ2-6, with D perhaps matching TRBD2 (6 bases). Germline CDR1 SGHNT, CDR2 YENEEA. The CDR3 consists of 15 residues. The ends were cut back, 7 bases at V and 2 bases at J, with 12 bases in the middle. The DNA of the CDR3 is TGTGCCAGCACATCGTCGGGGGCTGGGGCCAACGTCCTGACTTTC. Its translation: CASTSSGAGANVLTF.